This entry describes one T cell receptor (beta chain). What it binds is unknown. These data come from a study of T cells in Graves' hyperthyroidism and ophthalmopathy. Study-wide results and limits: The model forecast ophthalmopathy, anticipating it by a median roughly 6.3 months before onset.

The CDR3 runs to 12 residues. V gave up 6 bases and J gave up 10 bases, with 15 bases separating them. Amplified TCR beta CDR3 regions came from RNA transcripts. The HTBI primer set drove a first-round RT-PCR of the TCR CDR3. From the multiplex PCR reads, TCRdb called clonotypes with MiXCR, one entry per CDR3 protein. The sample has some 400,000 distinct CDR3 sequences; approximately 19% are singletons. Input material: blood. The chain carries TRBV12-3 or TRBV12-4 and TRBJ1-1, with unresolved D. This sequence originates from a woman between 18 and 29 years old with Graves' hyperthyroidism. The CDR3: CASRGYAELAFF. CDR3 in DNA: TGTGCCAGCAGGGGATATGCCGAGCTAGCTTTCTTT.